Below, 30 T cell receptor beta chains from the same sample are listed, as sequenced in a study of cytomegalovirus exposure and HLA in healthy donors. This table comes from immunoSEQ multiplex PCR, and its TCRdb copy is limited to in-frame clones, with some not included. The top ten hold around 2.1% of the sample, which has 35,000 to 55,000 clones, 93% seen once. Sequences were obtained from PBMCs. The receptors derive from a woman aged 18-29 years in good health and CMV-seronegative.

V usage is TRBV29-1 and J usage is TRBJ2-2; 8 nucleotides match TRBD1. CDR3 size: 14 residues. Germline lookup yields CDR1 SQVTM and CDR2 ANQGSEA. The V gene end was trimmed by 5 bases and the J gene end by 6 bases; junction bases not matched to a gene: 8. The DNA of the CDR3 is TGCAGCGTTCGGACAGGGAGGTTCGCCGGGGAGCTGTTTTTT. Protein: CSVRTGRFAGELFF.

The chain combines TRBV11-2 with TRBJ1-1; perhaps TRBD1 as D (6 bases). CDR1 is SGHAT, CDR2 FQNNGV, per germline. Deletions cut 3 bases from V and 3 bases from J, with 11 bases between. The CDR3 sequence is 14 residues long. The CDR3 region has the DNA TGTGCCAGCAGCTTCCAGGGGATGGACACTGAAGCTTTCTTT. As protein: CASSFQGMDTEAFF.

This clone came up a few times. The rearrangement links TRBV9 to TRBJ2-5; maybe TRBD2 (7 bases). Germline values: CDR1 SGDLS, CDR2 YYNGEE. The CDR3 loop spans 15 amino acids. Trimming stripped 3 bases from V and 2 bases from J, with 14 bases between. The CDR3 here is CASSAYRGAQETQYF. DNA of the CDR3: TGTGCCAGCAGCGCCTACCGGGGGGCTCAAGAGACCCAGTACTTC.

The chain employs TRBV15 and TRBJ1-2, with unresolved D. The germline CDR1 and CDR2 sequences are LNHNV and YYDKDF (reference sequence). The CDR3 spans 15 residues. The germline V and J ends were trimmed by 1 base and 0 bases, with 9 bases remaining between them. The CDR3 here is CATSRASGANYGYTF. The CDR3 DNA is TGTGCCACCAGCAGAGCGTCCGGTGCTAACTATGGCTACACCTTC.

The chain carries TRBV28 and TRBJ1-2; D may be TRBD1 (6 bases). Germline values: CDR1 MDHEN, CDR2 SYDVKM. V lost 2 bases to trimming and J lost 8 bases, with 15 bases between them. The CDR3 consists of 14 residues. The CDR3 is CASSLLGRGRGYTF. The CDR3 nucleotides are TGTGCCAGCAGTTTACTTGGGCGGGGGCGAGGCTACACCTTC.

CDR3 residues: CASSGFWGVLMNTEAFF. In nucleotides, the CDR3 is TGTGCCAGCAGCGGCTTTTGGGGGGTACTCATGAACACTGAAGCTTTCTTT. The chain combines TRBV28 with TRBJ1-1; D might be TRBD1 (5 bases). The CDR3 has 17 residues. With 6 bases removed from V and 0 bases from J, the gap between germline ends came to 20 bases. The germline V gene encodes CDR1 MDHEN and CDR2 SYDVKM.

The chain employs TRBV27 and TRBJ1-5; no definite D call. From germline, CDR1 is MNHEY and CDR2 SMNVEV (reference sequence). The CDR3 runs 12 residues. V lost 5 bases and J lost 8, with 10 bases in between. CDR3 sequence reads: CASSPLGKPQHF. CDR3 DNA sequence: TGTGCCAGCAGTCCACTCGGGAAGCCCCAGCATTTT.

J is TRBJ1-4 and V is TRBV5-1, with 10 bases that match TRBD1. Germline V gives CDR1 SGHRS, CDR2 YFSETQ. The CDR3 spans 15 residues. Unmatched junction bases numbered 4, after V lost 0 bases and J lost 8 bases. The CDR3 protein is CASSLAGTGEEKLFF. Written as DNA, the CDR3 is TGCGCCAGCAGCTTGGCCGGGACAGGGGAAGAAAAACTGTTTTTT.

The rearrangement joins TRBV4-1 to TRBJ2-5, with a weak D call TRBD2 (5 bases). V lost 0 bases, J lost 2 bases, and 10 bases lay in between. CDR3 length: 15 residues. Germline V gene sequence: CDR1 MGHRA, CDR2 YSYEKL. In DNA, the CDR3 is TGCGCCAGCAGCCAAGATTGGCGCGGGCAAGAGACCCAGTACTTC. It yields the protein CASSQDWRGQETQYF.

This clone was detected only a few times. V usage is TRBV6-4 and J usage is TRBJ2-3; D may be TRBD1 (5 bases). Germline CDR1 reads MRHNA; CDR2 reads SNTAGT. CDR3 length: 15 amino acids. The V and J ends lost 6 bases and 6 bases respectively, with 19 bases between them. DNA of the CDR3: TGTGCCAGCAGCCCCCGCGACAGTTCCTATGATACGCAGTATTTT. Amino acid sequence: CASSPRDSSYDTQYF.

The V and J genes are TRBV2 and TRBJ2-3, with TRBD2 matching over 10 bases. V gave up 5 bases and J gave up 2 bases; unmatched junction bases: 4. The CDR3 loop spans 15 amino acids. Per the germline V gene, CDR1 is SNHLY and CDR2 is FYNNEI. The CDR3 region has the DNA TGTGCCAGCAGTAGAACTAGCGGGATCACAGATACGCAGTATTTT. Translated, it gives CASSRTSGITDTQYF.

The V gene is TRBV6-5, the J gene TRBJ2-1, with D hard to call. V lost 5 bases and J lost 0, with 8 bases in between. The CDR3 contains 14 residues. The germline V gene encodes CDR1 MNHEY and CDR2 SVGAGI. CDR3 sequence: CASSDISSYNEQFF. In nucleotides, the CDR3 is TGTGCCAGCAGTGACATTAGCTCCTACAATGAGCAGTTCTTC.

The J gene is TRBJ1-1, the V gene TRBV30; D uncertain. Germline V gene data show CDR1 as GTSNPN and CDR2 as SVGIG (reference sequence). There are 15 residues in the CDR3. V lost 0 bases to trimming and J lost 1 base, with 12 bases between them. CDR3 nucleotides: TGTGCCTGGAGTGTAAAGTGGCCAGAGAACACTGAAGCTTTCTTT. As protein: CAWSVKWPENTEAFF.

The chain is built from TRBV15 and TRBJ2-7, with TRBD1 identical over 7 bases. The V segment lost 0 bases and the J segment 5 bases; nucleotides outside the gene matches: 1. CDR1 is LNHNV, CDR2 YYDKDF, per germline (reference sequence). This CDR3 region has 13 residues. DNA of the CDR3: TGTGCCACCAGCAGAGATCAGGGGGACGAGCAGTACTTC. It encodes CATSRDQGDEQYF.

The V and J genes are TRBV7-9 and TRBJ2-1, with D unresolved. The CDR3 has 10 amino acids. Trimming took 10 bases from V and 6 from J, leaving 7 bases between them. Germline V gene lookup returns CDR1 SEHNR and CDR2 FQNEAQ (reference sequence). The CDR3 nucleotides are TGTGCCACAGAGGCCAATGAGCAGTTCTTC. Its protein is CATEANEQFF.

This sequence joins TRBV6-5 and TRBJ1-6; maybe TRBD1 (5 bases). In germline, CDR1 is MNHEY, CDR2 SVGAGI. V was trimmed by 3 bases and J by 10 bases, leaving 13 bases between them. The length of the CDR3 is 14 residues. CDR3 nucleotides: TGTGCCAGCAGTTATACCGGACACCAATCACCCCTCCACTTT. It yields the protein CASSYTGHQSPLHF.

This chain joins TRBV19 and TRBJ1-3; TRBD1 agrees at 10 bases. This CDR3 comprises 15 residues. The V gene end was trimmed by 5 bases and the J gene end by 0 bases; junction bases not matched to a gene: 1. The V gene's germline CDR1 is LNHDA and CDR2 SQIVND (reference sequence). For the CDR3, the DNA is TGTGCCAGTAGTCGACAGGGGGCCTCTGGAAACACCATATATTTT. This sequence encodes CASSRQGASGNTIYF.

The chain combines TRBV2 with TRBJ2-1; 12 nucleotides line up with TRBD2. Germline CDR1 is SNHLY and CDR2 is FYNNEI. This CDR3 is 14 amino acids long. Trimming cost V 7 bases and J 2 bases; bases outside gene matches: 0. The CDR3 is CASTSGGAYNEQFF. The DNA of the CDR3 is TGTGCCAGCACTAGCGGGGGGGCCTACAATGAGCAGTTCTTC.

The J gene is TRBJ1-2, the V gene TRBV28, with 8 bases lining up with TRBD1. V shed 2 bases and J 7 bases; nucleotides not matched to a gene: 12. Germline assignment: CDR1 MDHEN and CDR2 SYDVKM. There are 16 residues in the CDR3. The CDR3 region is CASSLRGQGRIGGYTF. The CDR3 DNA reads as TGTGCCAGCAGTTTAAGAGGACAGGGTAGGATTGGTGGCTACACCTTC.

The rearrangement joins TRBV21-1 to TRBJ1-5; the D call in the table, TRBD1, was not verified against the DNA. TRBV21-1 is a pseudogene locus. This CDR3 has 17 amino acids. CDR3 DNA sequence: TGTGCCAGCAGCAAAGGCCCAGGGGAGAGGAGCAATCAGCCCCAGCATTTT. Translating it yields CASSKGPGERSNQPQHF.

This clone was found a few times. The rearrangement uses TRBV9 and TRBJ2-7; D is unclear. The germline gives CDR1 SGDLS, CDR2 YYNGEE. The V and J ends lost 0 bases and 6 bases respectively, with 19 bases between them. The CDR3 extends over 16 amino acids. In DNA, the CDR3 is TGTGCCAGCAGCGTAGGTGCCTCGGAGTCGTGGAGCGAGCAGTACTTC. Its translation is CASSVGASESWSEQYF.

The chain is built from TRBV21-1 and TRBJ1-3. TRBV21-1 is a pseudogene. There are 21 residues in the CDR3. The CDR3 protein is CASSKPQERGSRRGSGNTIYF. The CDR3 DNA sequence: TGTGCCAGCAGCAAGCCGCAGGAACGGGGTTCGAGGAGGGGATCTGGAAACACCATATATTTT.

The chain links TRBV6-5 to TRBJ2-6; no clear D gene. Per the germline V gene, CDR1 is MNHEY and CDR2 is SVGAGI. Trimming pared 2 bases from V and 4 bases from J, leaving 9 bases between. The CDR3 sequence is 15 residues long. CDR3 amino acids: CASSYVGSGANVLTF. The CDR3 nucleotides read TGTGCCAGCAGTTACGTGGGCTCGGGGGCCAACGTCCTGACTTTC.

This rearrangement joins TRBV7-9 to TRBJ2-2, with D maybe TRBD2 (6 bases). The V and J ends lost 7 bases and 3 bases respectively, with 21 bases between them. Per the germline V gene, CDR1 is SEHNR and CDR2 is FQNEAQ (reference sequence). The CDR3 spans 17 residues. CDR3 sequence (DNA): TGTGCCAGCATCCCCCGCGGAGGGCCAACGTACACCGGGGAGCTGTTTTTT. Translated, it gives CASIPRGGPTYTGELFF. Combining the CDR3 with reference TRBV7-9 and TRBJ2-2 gives the whole variable domain DTGVSQNPRHKITKRGQNVTFRCDPISEHNRLYWYRQTLGQGPEFLTYFQNEAQLEKSRLLSDRFSAERPKGSFSTLEIQRTEQGDSAMYLCASIPRGGPTYTGELFFGEGSRLTVL.

The chain employs TRBV19 and TRBJ1-5; D is possibly TRBD1 (5 bases). The germline V gene has CDR1 LNHDA and CDR2 SQIVND (reference sequence). The V end was cut by 5 bases, the J end by 10 bases, with 21 bases between. There are 15 residues in the CDR3. For the CDR3, the DNA is TGTGCCAGTAGTTCCGGTACCTCAGGGAAGCAACCCCAGCATTTT. Translation gives CASSSGTSGKQPQHF.

V usage is TRBV2 and J usage is TRBJ2-2; possible D gene TRBD2, 6 bases. CDR1 and CDR2 from the germline V gene are SNHLY and FYNNEI. The CDR3 runs to 17 residues. V shed 2 bases and J shed 6 bases, with 19 bases lying between them. The CDR3 sequence is CASSEIRDFLAPGELFF. Here the CDR3 DNA reads TGTGCCAGCAGTGAAATTAGGGACTTTTTGGCGCCCGGGGAGCTGTTTTTT.

This chain uses TRBV29-1 with TRBJ2-7, with 7 bases that match TRBD1. There are 14 residues in the CDR3. CDR1 and CDR2 from the germline V gene are SQVTM and ANQGSEA. The V and J ends lost 4 bases and 2 bases, in that order; junction bases with no gene match: 8. CDR3 region: CSVVTGDLTYEQYF. The CDR3 DNA is TGCAGCGTTGTAACAGGGGACCTAACCTACGAGCAGTACTTC.

The V and J genes are TRBV6-4 and TRBJ1-2; 8 bases are shared with TRBD1. CDR1 MRHNA and CDR2 SNTAGT come from the germline V gene. The CDR3 spans 15 residues. After removal of 6 bases from V and 3 bases from J, the junction contained 9 bases not matched to a gene. The CDR3 region is CASRDQQGGHYGYTF. For the CDR3, the DNA is TGTGCCAGCAGAGACCAACAGGGGGGACACTATGGCTACACCTTC.

The V and J genes are TRBV19 and TRBJ1-1; D uncertain. The V and J ends lost 10 bases and 4 bases respectively, with 13 bases between them. CDR3 length: 12 amino acids. Germline V CDR1 and CDR2: LNHDA, SQIVND (reference sequence). CDR3 sequence: CATRGGLTEAFF. In DNA, the CDR3 is TGTGCCACCCGAGGAGGACTCACTGAAGCTTTCTTT.

The CDR3 DNA follows: TGTGCCAGCAGCAGGGGGGACTCCTCATCCTACGAGCAGTACTTC. Translation gives CASSRGDSSSYEQYF. The genes are TRBV28 and TRBJ2-7, with D possibly TRBD1 on 7 matching bases. Germline-derived CDR1 and CDR2 are MDHEN and SYDVKM. CDR3 length equals 15 residues. The ends were cut back, 6 bases at V and 1 base at J, with 16 bases in the middle.